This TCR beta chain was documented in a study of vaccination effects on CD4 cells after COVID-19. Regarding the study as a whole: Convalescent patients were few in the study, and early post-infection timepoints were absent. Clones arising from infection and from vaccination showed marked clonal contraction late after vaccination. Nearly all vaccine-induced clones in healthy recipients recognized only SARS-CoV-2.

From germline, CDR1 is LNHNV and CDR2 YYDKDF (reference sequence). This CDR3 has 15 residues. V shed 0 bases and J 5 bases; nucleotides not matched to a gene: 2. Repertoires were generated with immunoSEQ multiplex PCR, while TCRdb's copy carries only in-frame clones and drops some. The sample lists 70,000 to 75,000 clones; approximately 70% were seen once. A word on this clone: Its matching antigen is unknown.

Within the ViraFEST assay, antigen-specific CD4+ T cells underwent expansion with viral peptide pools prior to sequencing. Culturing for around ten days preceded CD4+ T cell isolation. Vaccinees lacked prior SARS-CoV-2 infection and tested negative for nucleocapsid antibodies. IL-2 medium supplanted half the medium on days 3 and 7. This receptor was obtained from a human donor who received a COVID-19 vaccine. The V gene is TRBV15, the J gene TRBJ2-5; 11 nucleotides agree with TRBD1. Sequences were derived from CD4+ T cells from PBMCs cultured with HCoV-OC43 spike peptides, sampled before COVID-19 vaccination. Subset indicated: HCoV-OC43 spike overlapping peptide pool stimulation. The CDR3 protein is CATSRDRDRGETQYF. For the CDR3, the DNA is TGTGCCACCAGCAGAGATCGGGACAGGGGGGAGACCCAGTACTTC.